The 32 T cell receptor beta chains below come from one sample, sequenced in a study of CD8 T cells in ankylosing spondylitis. The study, taken as a whole, reports: Seemingly characteristic of ankylosing spondylitis blood was a TCR beta motif consisting of eight highly homologous variants.

The antigens of these receptors remain unknown. TCRdb re-called the 5' RACE reads with MiXCR, one entry per CDR3 protein. The sample shows hundreds of thousands of distinct CDR3 sequences, about an eighth of them seen only once. Sequenced input: blood, either unsorted or a sorted T cell fraction (not recorded which). These receptors originate from a male donor with ankylosing spondylitis.

This chain connects TRBV27 to TRBJ2-3; possibly TRBD2 for D (7 bases). The CDR3 is 14 residues long. Germline loops: CDR1 MNHEY, CDR2 SMNVEV (reference sequence). Trimming stripped 5 bases from V and 5 bases from J, with 14 bases between. Here the CDR3 DNA reads TGTGCCAGCAGTCTTGGGGGGGACATAGATACGCAGTATTTT. Translated, it gives CASSLGGDIDTQYF.

This clonotype has just a few counts. V usage is TRBV4-2 and J usage is TRBJ2-1; TRBD2 aligns across 8 bases. Germline V CDR1 and CDR2: LGHNA, YNFKEQ. This CDR3 comprises 16 residues. V was pared by 4 bases and J by 8 bases, with 13 bases of the junction left unmatched. CDR3 amino acids: CASSPSRGGGIHEQFF. CDR3 sequence (DNA): TGTGCCAGCAGCCCTTCACGGGGGGGAGGGATCCATGAGCAGTTCTTC.

The genes are TRBV11-2 and TRBJ2-3, with 12 bases aligning to TRBD2. The trim removed 4 bases at V and 6 bases at J, leaving 17 bases unmatched. CDR3 length: 19 residues. Germline loops: CDR1 SGHAT, CDR2 FQNNGV. CDR3 amino acids: CASSSLRKTSGSPADTQYF. Here the CDR3 DNA reads TGTGCCAGCAGCTCCCTACGGAAGACTAGCGGGAGTCCTGCGGATACGCAGTATTTT. The whole variable domain, filled in from reference TRBV11-2 and TRBJ2-3, reads EAGVAQSPRYKIIEKRQSVAFWCNPISGHATLYWYQQILGQGPKLLIQFQNNGVVDDSQLPKDRFSAERLKGVDSTLKIQPAKLEDSAVYLCASSSLRKTSGSPADTQYFGPGTRLTVL.

The chain has TRBV2 and TRBJ1-6; D is unclear. The CDR3 covers 15 residues. Trimming took off 2 bases at V and 2 bases at J, with 7 bases between the two ends. Per germline, CDR1 SNHLY and CDR2 FYNNEI. In nucleotides, the CDR3 is TGTGCCAGCAGTGAACAAGGCCCCTATAATTCACCCCTCCACTTT. As protein: CASSEQGPYNSPLHF.

The CDR3 loop reads CSTRTGDTEAFF. The CDR3 nucleotides are TGCAGCACACGAACAGGGGACACTGAAGCTTTCTTT. The chain recombines TRBV29-1 with TRBJ1-1; 7 bases are a match to TRBD1. Germline loops: CDR1 SQVTM, CDR2 ANQGSEA. V lost 8 bases and J lost 3; bases outside the gene matches: 6. This CDR3 is built from 12 residues.

This clonotype occurred a few times. The chain joins TRBV7-6 to TRBJ2-5, with 8 nucleotides matching TRBD2. Germline V gives CDR1 SGHVS, CDR2 FNYEAQ. Losses at the gene ends were 2 bases for V and 1 base for J; bases not matched to a gene: 12. The CDR3 runs 18 residues. This CDR3 reads CASSLTVVSGTSQETQYF. CDR3 bases: TGTGCCAGCAGCTTAACAGTGGTTAGCGGGACTTCCCAAGAGACCCAGTACTTC.

The rearrangement uses TRBV20-1 and TRBJ2-1; a possible D gene is TRBD2 (6 bases). V was clipped by 5 bases and J by 0 bases, with 17 bases between them. The CDR3 contains 16 residues. CDR1 is DFQATT and CDR2 is SNEGSKA in the germline V gene (reference sequence). Here the CDR3 reads CSAEPTSRTSYNEQFF. CDR3 DNA: TGCAGTGCTGAACCAACTAGCAGAACCTCCTACAATGAGCAGTTCTTC.

This clonotype turned up a few times. The V and J genes are TRBV9 and TRBJ2-1; D is uncertain. The V end lost 0 bases, the J end lost 8 bases, and 12 bases lay between the germline ends. The CDR3 contains 14 residues. Germline loops: CDR1 SGDLS, CDR2 YYNGEE. The CDR3 loop is CASSVVAGRDEQFF. In DNA form, the CDR3 reads TGTGCCAGCAGCGTAGTAGCAGGACGGGATGAGCAGTTCTTC. Complete variable domain (other parts from reference TRBV9 and TRBJ2-1): DSGVTQTPKHLITATGQRVTLRCSPRSGDLSVYWYQQSLDQGLQFLIQYYNGEERAKGNILERFSAQQFPDLHSELNLSSLELGDSALYFCASSVVAGRDEQFFGPGTRLTVL.

The chain joins TRBV7-7 to TRBJ2-2; D is undetermined. This CDR3 region has 13 residues. CDR1 is SSHAT, CDR2 FNYEAQ, per germline (reference sequence). The ends were cut back, 1 base at V and 8 bases at J, with 8 bases in the middle. CDR3 nucleotide sequence: TGTGCCAGCAGCTTAGAATATCGAGGGGAGCTGTTTTTT. It translates to CASSLEYRGELFF. The variable domain in full, completed from reference TRBV7-7 and TRBJ2-2, reads GAGVSQSPRYKVTKRGQDVTLRCDPISSHATLYWYQQALGQGPEFLTYFNYEAQPDKSGLPSDRFSAERPEGSISTLTIQRTEQRDSAMYRCASSLEYRGELFFGEGSRLTVL.

This clonotype has more than one count but fewer than ten. This sequence joins TRBV9 and TRBJ2-1; D is perhaps TRBD1 or TRBD2 (5 bases each). Germline V lookup: CDR1 SGDLS, CDR2 YYNGEE. V lost 4 bases, J lost 5 bases, and 16 bases lay in between. The CDR3 contains 15 residues. The chain's CDR3 is CASSSHPGPNNEQFF. CDR3 coding DNA: TGTGCCAGCAGCTCTCACCCGGGGCCGAACAATGAGCAGTTCTTC.

Only a few counts were recorded for this clonotype. V gene TRBV29-1 combines with J gene TRBJ2-4; no clear D gene. Germline V lookup: CDR1 SQVTM, CDR2 ANQGSEA. Trimming pared 4 bases from V and 2 bases from J, leaving 6 bases between. The CDR3 has 12 amino acids. The CDR3 loop reads CSVAEPKNIQYF. The CDR3 DNA is TGCAGCGTTGCAGAGCCCAAAAACATTCAGTACTTC.

This clonotype was picked up many times. The genes are TRBV12-3 or TRBV12-4 and TRBJ1-1; a weak D match, TRBD1 (6 bases). V lost 6 bases and J lost 0, with 11 bases in between. This CDR3 has 14 amino acids. DNA of the CDR3: TGTGCCAGCAGGCCTCAGGGGATGAACACTGAAGCTTTCTTT. Its translation is CASRPQGMNTEAFF.

This clonotype was seen more than once but under ten times. In DNA, the CDR3 is TGCGCCAGCAGGACGGGACTAGCGGGACCCACAGATACGCAGTATTTT. Translation: CASRTGLAGPTDTQYF. The chain combines TRBV5-1 with TRBJ2-3, with 13 bases fitting TRBD2. Germline CDR1 is SGHRS and CDR2 is YFSETQ. Trimming removed 5 bases from V and 2 bases from J; junction bases left unmatched: 5. There are 16 residues in the CDR3. Based on the CDR3 plus reference TRBV5-1 and TRBJ2-3, the full variable domain is KAGVTQTPRYLIKTRGQQVTLSCSPISGHRSVSWYQQTPGQGLQFLFEYFSETQRNKGNFPGRFSGRQFSNSRSEMNVSTLELGDSALYLCASRTGLAGPTDTQYFGPGTRLTVL.

This clonotype came up many times. V gene TRBV20-1 combines with J gene TRBJ2-5, with 11 bases that match TRBD1. Losses at the gene ends were 4 bases for V and 4 bases for J; bases not matched to a gene: 5. This CDR3 is built from 14 residues. Looked up from germline, CDR1 is DFQATT and CDR2 is SNEGSKA (reference sequence). The CDR3 loop is CSAKDRGLGETQYF. The CDR3 region has the DNA TGCAGTGCTAAGGACAGGGGGCTCGGAGAGACCCAGTACTTC.

This clonotype was counted only a few times. The chain couples TRBV24-1 to TRBJ2-2; 12 bases are shared with TRBD2. CDR3 length equals 16 residues. V dropped 4 bases and J dropped 5; count of bases not matched to a gene: 4. Per the germline V gene, CDR1 is KGHDR and CDR2 is SFDVKD. CDR3 amino acids: CATSETSGSWTGELFF. As DNA, the CDR3 is TGTGCCACCAGTGAGACTAGCGGGAGTTGGACCGGGGAGCTGTTTTTT.

This clonotype has just one count. The rearrangement links TRBV11-2 to TRBJ1-2; 7 bases map to TRBD1. J gave up 8 bases and V 1 base, and 4 bases lay outside the gene matches. Per germline, CDR1 SGHAT and CDR2 FQNNGV. This CDR3 comprises 13 residues. The CDR3 bases are TGTGCCAGCAGCTTAGTGACAGGGAACGGCTACACCTTC. This gives the protein CASSLVTGNGYTF.

This rearrangement joins TRBV12-3 or TRBV12-4 to TRBJ1-1; TRBD1 is a possible D gene (5 bases). The V gene lost 2 bases and the J gene lost 10 bases, with 8 bases spanning the gap. The CDR3 contains 11 residues. The CDR3 bases are TGTGCCAGCAGTTTAAGGGGAAGAGCTTTCTTT. Protein sequence: CASSLRGRAFF.

This clonotype was picked up a small number of times. This chain joins TRBV20-1 and TRBJ1-2, with TRBD1 matching 9 bases. The junction had 15 bases not matched to a gene; V was cut back by 0 bases and J by 4 bases. Germline CDR1 DFQATT, CDR2 SNEGSKA (reference sequence). The CDR3 loop spans 18 amino acids. Here the CDR3 DNA reads TGCAGTGCTAGAGATTTGGGACAGGGAGCAGGACGTGGCTATGGCTACACCTTC. It yields the protein CSARDLGQGAGRGYGYTF.

This clonotype was seen ten or more times. This chain links TRBV7-8 with TRBJ2-2; D may correspond to TRBD1 or TRBD2 (5 bases each). This CDR3 has 15 residues. V lost 1 base and J lost 5, with 11 bases in between. The germline V gene has CDR1 SGHVS and CDR2 FQNEAQ. CDR3 loop: CASSLVLGRTGELFF. CDR3 bases: TGTGCCAGCAGCTTAGTTTTGGGACGGACCGGGGAGCTGTTTTTT.

This clonotype was observed a handful of times. The genes are TRBV7-8 and TRBJ1-2; no clear D. The germline V gene encodes CDR1 SGHVS and CDR2 FQNEAQ. V was pared by 1 base and J by 4 bases, with 10 bases between. CDR3 size: 14 residues. CDR3 loop: CASSLGSTGYGYTF. DNA for the CDR3: TGTGCCAGCAGCTTAGGGAGCACTGGCTATGGCTACACCTTC.

This chain links TRBV20-1 with TRBJ2-7; 9 bases align to TRBD1. The CDR3 contains 15 residues. V was clipped by 1 base and J by 2 bases; unmatched bases: 6. CDR1 DFQATT and CDR2 SNEGSKA come from the germline V gene (reference sequence). The chain's CDR3 is CSARAGQGVPYEQYV. CDR3 coding DNA: TGCAGTGCTAGAGCGGGACAGGGAGTCCCCTACGAGCAGTACGTC.

This clonotype was observed a few times. The CDR3 is CASSFIPGTSGKGTYNEQFF. CDR3 bases: TGTGCCAGCAGCTTCATCCCCGGGACTAGCGGGAAGGGGACCTACAATGAGCAGTTCTTC. This rearrangement joins TRBV21-1 to TRBJ2-1; TRBD2, the D gene given by the table, was not confirmed from the DNA. TRBV21-1 is tagged as a pseudogene. The CDR3 loop spans 20 amino acids.

The chain has TRBV5-6 and TRBJ2-5; 10 bases map to TRBD2. Germline trimming cut 1 base from V and 2 bases from J; bases unmatched to any gene: 8. The germline V gene encodes CDR1 SGHDT and CDR2 YYEEEE. The CDR3 consists of 17 residues. The CDR3 loop is CASSLYLAGDYQETQYF. The CDR3 bases are TGTGCCAGCAGCTTGTACCTAGCGGGAGACTATCAAGAGACCCAGTACTTC.

This clonotype was seen a handful of times. The J gene is TRBJ2-3, the V gene TRBV5-1, with D maybe TRBD2 (5 bases). V lost 4 bases to trimming and J lost 7 bases, with 16 bases between them. Germline V gives CDR1 SGHRS, CDR2 YFSETQ. This CDR3 has 14 residues. CDR3 in DNA: TGCGCCAGCAGCCCGGGATACGGCGGGTATACGCAGTATTTT. Encoded protein: CASSPGYGGYTQYF. Together with reference TRBV5-1 and TRBJ2-3, the CDR3 gives the full variable domain: KAGVTQTPRYLIKTRGQQVTLSCSPISGHRSVSWYQQTPGQGLQFLFEYFSETQRNKGNFPGRFSGRQFSNSRSEMNVSTLELGDSALYLCASSPGYGGYTQYFGPGTRLTVL.

The chain recombines TRBV6-1 with TRBJ1-1, with a tentative D call TRBD1 (5 bases). The length of the CDR3 is 13 residues. V lost 5 bases, J lost 4 bases, and 11 bases lay in between. Germline V gene lookup returns CDR1 MNHNS and CDR2 SASEGT. DNA for the CDR3: TGTGCCAGCAGTAGACGGGGGAGCACTGAAGCTTTCTTT. It translates to CASSRRGSTEAFF.

This clonotype was counted only a few times. The chain employs TRBV11-2 and TRBJ2-7, with 10 bases lining up with TRBD1. The germline V gene encodes CDR1 SGHAT and CDR2 FQNNGV. V shed 4 bases and J 5 bases; nucleotides not matched to a gene: 2. The CDR3 runs to 13 residues. CDR3 region: CASSWGTGDEQYV. Written as DNA, the CDR3 is TGTGCCAGCAGCTGGGGGACAGGGGACGAGCAGTACGTC.

The genes are TRBV6-1 and TRBJ1-2; no firm D call. This CDR3 has 13 amino acids. Germline V gives CDR1 MNHNS, CDR2 SASEGT. Trimming removed 0 bases at V and 4 bases at J, with 6 bases between. The CDR3 nucleotides read TGTGCCAGCAGTGAAGCCTGGGGCTATGGCTACACCTTC. The encoded protein is CASSEAWGYGYTF.

This clonotype came up many times. V usage is TRBV15 and J usage is TRBJ1-5; TRBD1 aligns across 9 bases. The CDR3 is made up of 15 amino acids. Germline CDR1 and CDR2: LNHNV and YYDKDF (reference sequence). V shed 3 bases and J 6 bases; nucleotides not matched to a gene: 6. Here the CDR3 reads CATSSWTGVGQPQHF. Written as DNA, the CDR3 is TGTGCCACCAGCAGTTGGACAGGGGTCGGTCAGCCCCAGCATTTT.

The V call is TRBV20-1, the J call TRBJ1-1; D possibly corresponds to TRBD1 (6 bases). Germline V gene data show CDR1 as DFQATT and CDR2 as SNEGSKA (reference sequence). Deletions cut 4 bases from V and 1 base from J, with 7 bases between. The CDR3 is 12 residues long. The CDR3 reads CSAKQGNTEAFF. CDR3 coding DNA: TGCAGTGCTAAACAGGGGAACACTGAAGCTTTCTTT.

This clonotype was observed once. The chain uses TRBV14 and TRBJ2-2; tentative D call: TRBD1 (5 bases). V dropped 4 bases and J dropped 4 bases, with 10 bases sitting between them. This CDR3 spans 14 amino acids. The germline V gene has CDR1 SGHDN and CDR2 FVKESK. This CDR3 reads CASSLQGTTGELFF. CDR3 DNA: TGTGCCAGCAGCCTCCAGGGAACCACCGGGGAGCTGTTTTTT.

Worth noting for this clonotype: The conserved phenylalanine or tryptophan normally closing the CDR3 is absent here, so this likely arose from a read error. The J gene is TRBJ2-1, the V gene TRBV11-2, with 9 bases identical to TRBD1. This CDR3 is 19 amino acids long. The germline gives CDR1 SGHAT, CDR2 FQNNGV. J lost 3 bases, V lost 6 bases, and 18 bases had no gene match. This CDR3 is CASSPGTGSVRSDYNEQFS. As DNA, the CDR3 is TGTGCCAGCAGTCCCGGGACAGGGTCGGTCAGGAGTGACTACAATGAGCAGTTCTCC.

This clonotype was seen at least ten times. The chain joins TRBV15 to TRBJ1-1, with D unclear. The V end lost 0 bases, the J end lost 6 bases, and 5 bases lay between the germline ends. The CDR3 sequence is 12 residues long. Germline lookup yields CDR1 LNHNV and CDR2 YYDKDF (reference sequence). CDR3 sequence: CATSRDNPEAFF. The CDR3 region has the DNA TGTGCCACCAGCAGAGATAACCCTGAAGCTTTCTTT.